One sample yielded the 31 T cell receptor beta chains listed below, sequenced in a study of molecular identifiers for immune sequencing clone quantification. A single record per CDR3 protein comes from TCRdb applying MiXCR to the PCR reads. The sample holds some 680,000 distinct CDR3 sequences, roughly 23% seen once. The sample was naive CD8+ T cells from blood, with Jurkat cell RNA spiked in. The subset: FACS-sorted CD8+CD4-CCR7+CD45RA+ naive T cells. The receptors derive from a human donor in good health. Some libraries in this study had Jurkat cell RNA spiked in.

In its sample, this clonotype was seen a few times. The V and J genes are TRBV7-4 and TRBJ1-2; TRBD1 matches 7 bases. CDR3 length equals 14 residues. CDR1 and CDR2 (germline): SGHVT, SQSDAQ. V shed 5 bases and J 3 bases; nucleotides not matched to a gene: 6. In DNA, the CDR3 is TGTGCCAGCAGCCTTGACAGGGTCGACTATGGCTACACCTTC. Encoded protein: CASSLDRVDYGYTF.

The chain employs TRBV6-5 and TRBJ1-1; D remains ambiguous. Germline V gives CDR1 MNHEY, CDR2 SVGAGI. The V gene lost 5 bases and the J gene lost 2 bases, with 12 bases spanning the gap. This CDR3 contains 14 residues. The CDR3 protein is CASSTTLVNTEAFF. DNA of the CDR3: TGTGCCAGCAGTACGACCCTAGTAAACACTGAAGCTTTCTTT.

This clonotype showed up just a few times. This sequence joins TRBV28 and TRBJ2-7; D is unresolved. The V and J ends lost 10 bases and 0 bases respectively, with 7 bases between them. CDR1 is MDHEN and CDR2 is SYDVKM in the germline V gene. The CDR3 is 11 amino acids. For the CDR3, the DNA is TGTGCCACTAGGGCCTCCTACGAGCAGTACTTC. It specifies CATRASYEQYF.

The rearrangement links TRBV27 to TRBJ2-7, with 8 bases aligning to TRBD1. J was trimmed by 5 bases and V by 3 bases; bases with no gene match: 9. CDR1 is MNHEY and CDR2 is SMNVEV in the germline V gene (reference sequence). The CDR3 contains 15 residues. CDR3 sequence (DNA): TGTGCCAGCAGTTTTGCCCGGGACAGGCTAAACGAGCAGTACTTC. Its protein product is CASSFARDRLNEQYF.

This chain links TRBV7-2 with TRBJ2-7, with 13 bases that match TRBD2. V lost 2 bases to trimming and J lost 0 bases; unmatched junction nucleotides: 7. Germline V gene data show CDR1 as SGHTA and CDR2 as FQGNSA. This CDR3 has 18 amino acids. The CDR3 region is CASSLPGTSGTSSYEQYF. The CDR3 DNA is TGTGCCAGCAGCTTACCCGGGACTAGCGGGACCAGCTCCTACGAGCAGTACTTC. The full variable domain, rest sourced from reference TRBV7-2 and TRBJ2-7, is GAGVSQSPSNKVTEKGKDVELRCDPISGHTALYWYRQSLGQGLEFLIYFQGNSAPDKSGLPSDRFSAERTGGSVSTLTIQRTQQEDSAVYLCASSLPGTSGTSSYEQYFGPGTRLTVT.

The table lists this clonotype with many counts. The V and J genes are TRBV4-1 and TRBJ2-7; 9 bases are shared with TRBD2. Germline V gene sequence: CDR1 MGHRA, CDR2 YSYEKL. The CDR3 loop spans 16 amino acids. V was clipped by 0 bases and J by 4 bases; unmatched bases: 7. The CDR3 loop is CASSQDLSGGQYEQYF. CDR3 DNA: TGCGCCAGCAGCCAAGATCTTAGCGGGGGACAGTACGAGCAGTACTTC.

Ten or more counts support this clonotype. The chain joins TRBV7-9 to TRBJ1-1, with no clear D. This CDR3 comprises 14 residues. Germline lookup yields CDR1 SEHNR and CDR2 FQNEAQ (reference sequence). The V end lost 4 bases, the J end lost 0 bases, and 9 bases lay between the germline ends. CDR3 in DNA: TGTGCCAGCAGCTACAACAGATTGAACACTGAAGCTTTCTTT. This gives the protein CASSYNRLNTEAFF.

Note on this clonotype: A much larger clone differs from this one at a single base, so this may be a read error. The V and J genes are TRBV20-1 and TRBJ1-5, with 8 nucleotides matching TRBD1. V was clipped by 4 bases and J by 11 bases; unmatched bases: 16. Germline V CDR1 and CDR2: DFQATT, SNEGSKA (reference sequence). The CDR3 runs to 15 residues. The DNA for the CDR3 is TGCAGTGCTACCACGGACAGGGACCTGGGGCAGTCCCAGCATTTT. Translation: CSATTDRDLGQSQHF.

For this clonotype: A much larger clone is a single base away; this may be a read error. This chain joins TRBV7-8 and TRBJ1-2; maybe TRBD1 (5 bases). The CDR3 loop spans 15 amino acids. The germline V gene encodes CDR1 SGHVS and CDR2 FQNEAQ. The CDR3 DNA sequence: TGTGCCAGCAGCGAAGGTATTACGGACATTTATGGCCACACCTTC. It yields the protein CASSEGITDIYGHTF.

Remarks on this clonotype: The junction departs from germline at one end; a sequencing error may be responsible. V is TRBV18 and J is TRBJ2-3; D not resolved. There are 13 residues in the CDR3. Germline V gene data show CDR1 as KGHSH and CDR2 as LQKENI. The CDR3 region is CASSDSNTDTQNF. DNA for the CDR3: TGTGCCAGCTCAGATAGCAACACAGATACGCAGAATTTT.

This clonotype was recorded at least ten times. The chain has TRBV5-6 and TRBJ2-7; 7 positions agree with TRBD1. This CDR3 spans 14 amino acids. Germline assignment: CDR1 SGHDT and CDR2 YYEEEE. V dropped 4 bases and J dropped 2; count of bases not matched to a gene: 6. The CDR3 loop is CASSNRQGPYEQYF. The DNA of the CDR3 is TGTGCCAGCAGCAACAGACAGGGCCCCTACGAGCAGTACTTC.

As regards this clonotype: The CDR3 does not end in the conserved phenylalanine or tryptophan, so this is likely a read error. The chain combines TRBV27 with TRBJ2-7, with 7 bases aligning to TRBD1. Germline CDR1 reads MNHEY; CDR2 reads SMNVEV (reference sequence). Losses at the gene ends were 5 bases for V and 2 bases for J; bases not matched to a gene: 12. This CDR3 comprises 16 residues. The CDR3 DNA follows: TGTGCCAGCAGTAACCTACAGGGGTCAAGCCCCTACGAGCAGTACCTC. It is translated as CASSNLQGSSPYEQYL.

The table lists this clonotype with a few counts. This sequence joins TRBV27 and TRBJ2-1, with D tentatively TRBD1 (6 bases). CDR3 length equals 14 residues. Germline-derived CDR1 and CDR2 are MNHEY and SMNVEV (reference sequence). The V end lost 8 bases, the J end lost 5 bases, and 16 bases lay between the germline ends. This CDR3 is CASQGLATHNEQFF. In DNA, the CDR3 is TGTGCCAGCCAGGGGTTAGCTACCCACAATGAGCAGTTCTTC.

This clonotype has ten or more counts. The gene calls are TRBV15 and TRBJ1-1; D is unresolved. The CDR3 runs to 14 residues. Trimming pared 0 bases from V and 0 bases from J, leaving 5 bases between. Germline V gives CDR1 LNHNV, CDR2 YYDKDF (reference sequence). CDR3 DNA: TGTGCCACCAGCAGAGATAGAATGAACACTGAAGCTTTCTTT. This codes for CATSRDRMNTEAFF.

At least ten counts were recorded for this clonotype. The chain employs TRBV14 and TRBJ1-2; D is possibly TRBD1 (5 bases). Per germline, CDR1 SGHDN and CDR2 FVKESK. The CDR3 is 12 residues long. Between the trimmed V and J ends, which lost 0 bases and 14 bases, there was a span of 13 bases. The CDR3: CASSQDSYRQTF. CDR3 DNA: TGTGCCAGCAGCCAAGACTCTTACAGGCAAACCTTC.

Points on this clonotype: The junction and the germline gene differ at one end; a read error may be behind it. The V call is TRBV28, the J call TRBJ2-7, with D possibly matching TRBD1 (5 bases). From germline, CDR1 is MDHEN and CDR2 SYDVKM. CDR3 length: 13 residues. Written as DNA, the CDR3 is TGTGCCAACAGTTCCACAGGCCCGTACGAGCAGTACTTC. As protein: CANSSTGPYEQYF.

In this sample, this clonotype turned up many times. V usage is TRBV20-1 and J usage is TRBJ1-5; D gene unclear. The germline CDR1 and CDR2 sequences are DFQATT and SNEGSKA (reference sequence). V lost 4 bases and J lost 7, with 14 bases in between. CDR3 length equals 13 residues. This CDR3 is CSATPWSGQPQHF. CDR3 DNA sequence: TGCAGTGCTACCCCATGGTCCGGCCAGCCCCAGCATTTT.

This clonotype has a handful of counts. This chain links TRBV20-1 with TRBJ2-7; D is perhaps TRBD2 (5 bases). Germline CDR1 is DFQATT and CDR2 is SNEGSKA (reference sequence). V lost 1 base, J lost 0 bases, and 13 bases lay in between. This CDR3 comprises 15 residues. Here the CDR3 reads CSARGAGQVSYEQYF. Here the CDR3 DNA reads TGCAGTGCTAGAGGGGCGGGTCAGGTCTCCTACGAGCAGTACTTC.

As to this clonotype: Given a much more abundant clone one base away, this may be a read error. The chain is built from TRBV3-1 and TRBJ2-3; D not certain. The CDR3 is 12 amino acids. Germline CDR1 and CDR2: LGHDT and YNNKEL (reference sequence). The CDR3 nucleotides are TGTACCAGCAGCCACTCCGCAGATACGCAGTATTTT. Amino acid sequence: CTSSHSADTQYF.

CDR3 bases: TGTGCCAGCAGCCAAGATTGGACTAGCGGAGAAGAGACCCAGTACTTC. It encodes CASSQDWTSGEETQYF. The chain joins TRBV3-1 to TRBJ2-5; 10 nucleotides match TRBD2. CDR3 length: 16 residues. Germline CDR1 reads LGHDT; CDR2 reads YNNKEL (reference sequence). Trimming took 0 bases from V and 3 from J; bases not matched to a gene: 4.

To note about this clonotype: A much larger clone lies a single base off, so this may be a read error. The rearrangement joins TRBV6-5 to TRBJ2-5, with D tentatively TRBD2 (5 bases). The V end lost 0 bases, the J end lost 5 bases, and 13 bases lay between the germline ends. The germline V gene encodes CDR1 MNHEY and CDR2 SVGAGI. The CDR3 sequence is 15 residues long. DNA of the CDR3: TGTGCCAGCAGTTACTCGTCGGCTAGCCTGGAGACCCAGTACTTC. Translated: CASSYSSASLETQYF.

The chain has TRBV15 and TRBJ2-7; no definite D call. Germline V CDR1 and CDR2: LNHNV, YYDKDF (reference sequence). The CDR3 loop spans 16 amino acids. Trimming stripped 0 bases from V and 2 bases from J, with 14 bases between. The CDR3 loop reads CATSRDSQEPTYEQYF. The CDR3 DNA sequence: TGTGCCACCAGCAGAGATAGCCAGGAACCAACCTACGAGCAGTACTTC.

This clonotype was counted many times. V and J are TRBV7-9 and TRBJ1-2; the match to TRBD1 covers 7 bases. Germline CDR1 is SEHNR and CDR2 is FQNEAQ (reference sequence). The J segment lost 2 bases and the V segment lost 3 bases, leaving 3 bases of the junction unmatched. The CDR3 extends over 14 amino acids. The CDR3 DNA sequence: TGTGCCAGCAGCTTGGGGGACAGCAACTATGGCTACACCTTC. Encoded protein: CASSLGDSNYGYTF.

The chain uses TRBV4-3 and TRBJ2-7; weak D call: TRBD1 (5 bases). The V end was cut by 0 bases, the J end by 2 bases, with 17 bases between. The CDR3 runs 17 residues. Germline assignment: CDR1 LGHNA and CDR2 YSLEER. This chain's CDR3 is CASSQDLDRSFTYEQYF. The CDR3, as DNA: TGCGCCAGCAGCCAAGATCTTGACAGAAGTTTTACCTACGAGCAGTACTTC.

This clonotype was seen ten or more times. V and J are TRBV20-1 and TRBJ2-5; 11 bases map to TRBD2. This CDR3 spans 13 amino acids. The germline CDR1 and CDR2 sequences are DFQATT and SNEGSKA (reference sequence). The J segment lost 3 bases and the V segment lost 6 bases, leaving 3 bases of the junction unmatched. CDR3 coding DNA: TGCAGTGCAACGACTAGCGGGGAAGAGACCCAGTACTTC. This sequence encodes CSATTSGEETQYF.

This clonotype was picked up many times. V usage is TRBV6-6 and J usage is TRBJ2-1; the D is unclear. This CDR3 contains 14 residues. Germline lookup yields CDR1 MNHNY and CDR2 SVGAGI (reference sequence). Trimming took off 4 bases at V and 8 bases at J, with 15 bases between the two ends. The CDR3 region is CASSFVSSSDEQFF. CDR3 coding DNA: TGTGCCAGCAGTTTCGTTTCCAGCTCGGATGAGCAGTTCTTC.

This clonotype was observed a handful of times. V gene TRBV3-1 combines with J gene TRBJ1-3; D remains ambiguous. V lost 0 bases and J 2 bases, leaving 8 bases between the germline ends. The germline CDR1 and CDR2 sequences are LGHDT and YNNKEL (reference sequence). This CDR3 is built from 15 residues. For the CDR3, the DNA is TGTGCCAGCAGCCAAGATCTTAGTACTGGAAACACCATATATTTT. Translated, it gives CASSQDLSTGNTIYF.

Regarding this clonotype: One base away lies a much larger clone, so this may be a sequencing read error. V is TRBV20-1 and J is TRBJ2-1; possibly TRBD2 for D (6 bases). Germline V lookup: CDR1 DFQATT, CDR2 SNEGSKA (reference sequence). This CDR3 region has 15 residues. V gave up 7 bases and J gave up 0 bases, with 16 bases separating them. CDR3 DNA sequence: TGCAGTGTTACAAGGCGGGAAAACTCCTACAATGAGCAGTTCTTC. Its protein product is CSVTRRENSYNEQFF.

This clonotype was observed at least ten times. The chain joins TRBV27 to TRBJ2-1, with a tentative D call TRBD2 (6 bases). With 2 bases removed from V and 2 bases from J, the gap between germline ends came to 13 bases. The CDR3 covers 16 residues. Germline V CDR1 and CDR2: MNHEY, SMNVEV (reference sequence). CDR3 residues: CASSLTSKATYNEQFF. CDR3 bases: TGTGCCAGCAGTTTAACTAGCAAGGCCACCTACAATGAGCAGTTCTTC.

The V call is TRBV27, the J call TRBJ1-5; 7 bases fit TRBD1. Per germline, CDR1 MNHEY and CDR2 SMNVEV (reference sequence). V dropped 6 bases and J dropped 1; count of bases not matched to a gene: 6. The CDR3 has 15 residues. CDR3 sequence: CASSGVTGSNQPQHF. DNA for the CDR3: TGTGCCAGCAGCGGCGTGACAGGGAGCAATCAGCCCCAGCATTTT.

This clonotype was picked up a small number of times. The chain employs TRBV6-5 and TRBJ2-5, with TRBD2 as a possible D gene (6 bases). The CDR3 consists of 12 residues. Trimming left V 10 bases short and J 1 base short, with 10 bases between. Germline-derived CDR1 and CDR2 are MNHEY and SVGAGI. The CDR3 here is CATGGFQETQYF. The CDR3 bases are TGTGCCACCGGGGGTTTCCAAGAGACCCAGTACTTC.